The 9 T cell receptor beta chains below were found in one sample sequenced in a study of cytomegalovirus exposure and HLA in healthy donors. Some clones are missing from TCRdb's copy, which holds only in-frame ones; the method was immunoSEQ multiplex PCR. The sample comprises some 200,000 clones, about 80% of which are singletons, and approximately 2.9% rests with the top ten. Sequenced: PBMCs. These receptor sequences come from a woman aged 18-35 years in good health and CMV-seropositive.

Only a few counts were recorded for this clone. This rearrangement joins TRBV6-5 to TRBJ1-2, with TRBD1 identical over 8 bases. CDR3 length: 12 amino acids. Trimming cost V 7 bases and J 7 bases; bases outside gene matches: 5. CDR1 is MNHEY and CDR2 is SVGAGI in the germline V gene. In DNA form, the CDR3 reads TGTGCCAGCACCCAGGGGGCTTTTGGCTACACCTTC. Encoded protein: CASTQGAFGYTF.

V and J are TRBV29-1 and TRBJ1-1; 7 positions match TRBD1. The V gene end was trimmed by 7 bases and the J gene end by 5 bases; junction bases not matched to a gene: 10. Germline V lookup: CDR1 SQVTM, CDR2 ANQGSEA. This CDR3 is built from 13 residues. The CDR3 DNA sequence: TGCAGCGGGGGGGACAGCCGAAGAACTGAAGCTTTCTTT. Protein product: CSGGDSRRTEAFF.

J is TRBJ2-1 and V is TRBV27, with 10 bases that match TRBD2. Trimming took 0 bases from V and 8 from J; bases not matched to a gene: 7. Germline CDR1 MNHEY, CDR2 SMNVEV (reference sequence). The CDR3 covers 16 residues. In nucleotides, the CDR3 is TGTGCCAGCAGTTTATCGCTTCCAAGCGGGGGGGATGAGCAGTTCTTC. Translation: CASSLSLPSGGDEQFF.

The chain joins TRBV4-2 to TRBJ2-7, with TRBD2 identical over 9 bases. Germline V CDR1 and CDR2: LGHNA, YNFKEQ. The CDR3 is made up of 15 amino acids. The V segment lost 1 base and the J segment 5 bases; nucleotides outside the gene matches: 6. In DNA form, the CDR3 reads TGTGCCAGCAGCCAAGCGGCGGGGGGGAGGGACGAGCAGTACTTC. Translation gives CASSQAAGGRDEQYF.

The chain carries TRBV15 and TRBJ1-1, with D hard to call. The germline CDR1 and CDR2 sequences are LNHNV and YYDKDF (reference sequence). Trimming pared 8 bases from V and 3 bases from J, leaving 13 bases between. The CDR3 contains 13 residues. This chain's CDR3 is CATALYSDTEAFF. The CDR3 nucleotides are TGTGCCACCGCGCTGTACTCCGACACTGAAGCTTTCTTT.

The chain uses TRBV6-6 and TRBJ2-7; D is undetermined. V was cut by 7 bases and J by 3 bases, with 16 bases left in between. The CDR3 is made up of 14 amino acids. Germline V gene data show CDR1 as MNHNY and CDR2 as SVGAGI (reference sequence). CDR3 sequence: CASTREAPSYEQYF. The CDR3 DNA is TGTGCCAGCACTAGAGAGGCACCTAGCTACGAGCAGTACTTC.

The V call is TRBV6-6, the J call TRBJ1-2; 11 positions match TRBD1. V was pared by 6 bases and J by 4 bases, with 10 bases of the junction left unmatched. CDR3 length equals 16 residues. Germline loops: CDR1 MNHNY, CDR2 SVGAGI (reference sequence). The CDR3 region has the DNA TGTGCCAGCAGCGGGACAGGGGGGATTTCGTTCTATGGCTACACCTTC. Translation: CASSGTGGISFYGYTF.

The chain's CDR3 is CARTGLRNQPQHF. The CDR3, as DNA: TGTGCCAGGACAGGGCTGCGCAATCAGCCCCAGCATTTT. The rearrangement links TRBV19 to TRBJ1-5; 7 bases are shared with TRBD1. The CDR3 covers 13 residues. CDR1 and CDR2 (germline): LNHDA, SQIVND (reference sequence). V dropped 9 bases and J dropped 2; count of bases not matched to a gene: 4.

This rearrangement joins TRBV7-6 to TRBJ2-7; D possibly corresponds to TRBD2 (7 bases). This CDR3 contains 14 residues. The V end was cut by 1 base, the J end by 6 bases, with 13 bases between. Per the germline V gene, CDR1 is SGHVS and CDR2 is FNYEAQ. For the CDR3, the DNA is TGTGCCAGCAGCTTAGGGGGGGGCTCAAGCGAGCAGTACTTC. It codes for CASSLGGGSSEQYF.